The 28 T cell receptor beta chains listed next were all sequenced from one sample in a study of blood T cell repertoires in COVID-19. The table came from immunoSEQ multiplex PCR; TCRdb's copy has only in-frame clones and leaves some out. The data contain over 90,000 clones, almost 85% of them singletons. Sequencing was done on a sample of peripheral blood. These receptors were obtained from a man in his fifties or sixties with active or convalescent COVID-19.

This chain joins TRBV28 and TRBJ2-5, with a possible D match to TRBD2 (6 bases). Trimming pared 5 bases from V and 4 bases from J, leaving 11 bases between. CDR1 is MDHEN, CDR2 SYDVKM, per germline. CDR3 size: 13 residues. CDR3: CASSGGIGETQYF. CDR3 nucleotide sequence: TGTGCCAGCAGTGGGGGGATAGGAGAGACCCAGTACTTC.

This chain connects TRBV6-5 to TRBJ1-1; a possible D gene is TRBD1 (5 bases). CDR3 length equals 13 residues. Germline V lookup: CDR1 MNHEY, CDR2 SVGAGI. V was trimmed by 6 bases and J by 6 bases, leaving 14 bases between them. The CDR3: CASRRGGYSEAFF. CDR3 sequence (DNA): TGTGCCAGCAGGCGGGGGGGGTACTCTGAAGCTTTCTTT.

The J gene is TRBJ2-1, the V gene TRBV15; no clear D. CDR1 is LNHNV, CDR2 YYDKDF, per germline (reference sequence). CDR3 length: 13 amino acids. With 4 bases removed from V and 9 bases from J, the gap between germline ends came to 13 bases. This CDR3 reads CATSKPSIGEQFF. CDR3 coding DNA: TGTGCCACCAGCAAGCCTAGTATTGGTGAGCAGTTCTTC.

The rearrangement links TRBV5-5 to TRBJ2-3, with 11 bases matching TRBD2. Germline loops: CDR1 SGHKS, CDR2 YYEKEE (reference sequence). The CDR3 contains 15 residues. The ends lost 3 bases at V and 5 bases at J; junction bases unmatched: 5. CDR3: CASSWTTSGGDTQYF. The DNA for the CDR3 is TGTGCCAGCAGCTGGACAACTAGCGGGGGAGATACGCAGTATTTT. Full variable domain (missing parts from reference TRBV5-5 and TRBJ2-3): DAGVTQSPTHLIKTRGQQVTLRCSPISGHKSVSWYQQVLGQGPQFIFQYYEKEERGRGNFPDRFSARQFPNYSSELNVNALLLGDSALYLCASSWTTSGGDTQYFGPGTRLTVL.

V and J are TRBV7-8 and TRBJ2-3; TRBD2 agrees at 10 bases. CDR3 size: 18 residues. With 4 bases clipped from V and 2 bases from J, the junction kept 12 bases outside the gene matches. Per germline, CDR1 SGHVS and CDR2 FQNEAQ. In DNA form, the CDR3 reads TGTGCCAGCAGCTCGCTAGCGGGGGCGACGAGAACCACAGATACGCAGTATTTT. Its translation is CASSSLAGATRTTDTQYF. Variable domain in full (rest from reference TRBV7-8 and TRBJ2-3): GAGVSQSPRYKVAKRGQDVALRCDPISGHVSLFWYQQALGQGPEFLTYFQNEAQLDKSGLPSDRFFAERPEGSVSTLKIQRTQQEDSAVYLCASSSLAGATRTTDTQYFGPGTRLTVL.

The CDR3 region has the DNA TGTGCCAGCACTGGGGCTTTGAACACTGAAGCTTTCTTT. It yields the protein CASTGALNTEAFF. The chain employs TRBV6-5 and TRBJ1-1; D may be TRBD1 (5 bases). CDR1 and CDR2 from the germline V gene are MNHEY and SVGAGI. This CDR3 is 13 amino acids long. The V end was cut by 7 bases, the J end by 0 bases, with 9 bases between.

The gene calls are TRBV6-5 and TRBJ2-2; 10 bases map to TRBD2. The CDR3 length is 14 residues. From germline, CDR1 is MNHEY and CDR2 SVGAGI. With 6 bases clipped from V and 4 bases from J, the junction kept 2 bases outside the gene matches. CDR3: CASRSGGGTGELFF. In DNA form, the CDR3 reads TGTGCCAGCAGGAGCGGGGGGGGCACCGGGGAGCTGTTTTTT.

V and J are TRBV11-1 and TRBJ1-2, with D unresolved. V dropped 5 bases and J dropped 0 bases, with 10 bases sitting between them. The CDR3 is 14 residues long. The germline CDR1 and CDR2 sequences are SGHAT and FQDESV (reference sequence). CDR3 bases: TGTGCCAGCAGCCCCGGGAGTCCTAACTATGGCTACACCTTC. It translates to CASSPGSPNYGYTF.

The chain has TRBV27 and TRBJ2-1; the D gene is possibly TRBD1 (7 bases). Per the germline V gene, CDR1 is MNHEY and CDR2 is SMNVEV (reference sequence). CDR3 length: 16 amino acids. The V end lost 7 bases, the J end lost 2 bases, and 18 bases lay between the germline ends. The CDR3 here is CASTSQGGTTYNEQFF. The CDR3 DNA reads TGTGCCAGCACTTCGCAGGGGGGCACTACCTACAATGAGCAGTTCTTC.

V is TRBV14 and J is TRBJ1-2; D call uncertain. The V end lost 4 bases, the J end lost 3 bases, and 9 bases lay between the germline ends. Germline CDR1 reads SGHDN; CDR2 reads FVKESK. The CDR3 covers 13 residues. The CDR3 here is CASSLRSHYGYTF. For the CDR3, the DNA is TGTGCCAGCAGCCTCAGGTCCCACTATGGCTACACCTTC.

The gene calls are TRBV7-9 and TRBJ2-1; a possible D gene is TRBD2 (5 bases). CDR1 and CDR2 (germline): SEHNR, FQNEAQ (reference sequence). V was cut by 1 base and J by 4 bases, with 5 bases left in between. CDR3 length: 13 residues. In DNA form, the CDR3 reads TGTGCCAGCAGCTTAGGGACTTACAATGAGCAGTTCTTC. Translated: CASSLGTYNEQFF.

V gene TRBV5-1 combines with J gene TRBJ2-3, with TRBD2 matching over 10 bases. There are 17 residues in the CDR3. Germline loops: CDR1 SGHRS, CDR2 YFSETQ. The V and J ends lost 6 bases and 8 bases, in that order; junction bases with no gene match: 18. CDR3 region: CASNPLTSGVVRGTQYF. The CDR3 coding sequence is TGCGCCAGCAACCCTTTAACTAGCGGGGTAGTACGGGGTACGCAGTATTTT.

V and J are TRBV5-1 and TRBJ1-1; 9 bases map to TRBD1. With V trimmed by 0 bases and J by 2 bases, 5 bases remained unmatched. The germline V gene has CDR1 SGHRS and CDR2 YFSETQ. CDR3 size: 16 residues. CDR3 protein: CASSLVGDRANTEAFF. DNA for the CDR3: TGCGCCAGCAGCTTGGTCGGGGACAGGGCAAACACTGAAGCTTTCTTT. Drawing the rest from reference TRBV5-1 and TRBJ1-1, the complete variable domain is KAGVTQTPRYLIKTRGQQVTLSCSPISGHRSVSWYQQTPGQGLQFLFEYFSETQRNKGNFPGRFSGRQFSNSRSEMNVSTLELGDSALYLCASSLVGDRANTEAFFGQGTRLTVV.

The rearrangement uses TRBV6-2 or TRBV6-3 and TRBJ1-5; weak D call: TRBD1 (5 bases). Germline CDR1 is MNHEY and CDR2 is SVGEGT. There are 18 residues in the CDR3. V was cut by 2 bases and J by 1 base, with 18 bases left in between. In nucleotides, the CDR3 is TGTGCCAGCAGTTACCGCCTCGTTACGGGGGAAAGCAATCAGCCCCAGCATTTT. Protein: CASSYRLVTGESNQPQHF.

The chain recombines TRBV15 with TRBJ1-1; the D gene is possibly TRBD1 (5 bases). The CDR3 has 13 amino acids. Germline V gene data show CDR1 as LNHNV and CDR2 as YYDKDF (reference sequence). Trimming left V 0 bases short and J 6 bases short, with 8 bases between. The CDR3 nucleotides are TGTGCCACCAGCAGAGAAGGAGGGGCTGAAGCTTTCTTT. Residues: CATSREGGAEAFF.

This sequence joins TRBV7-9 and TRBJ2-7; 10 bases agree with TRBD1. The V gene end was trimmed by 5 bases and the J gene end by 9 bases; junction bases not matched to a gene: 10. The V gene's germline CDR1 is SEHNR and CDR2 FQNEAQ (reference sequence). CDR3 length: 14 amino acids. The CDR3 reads CASSGTGTGVGQYV. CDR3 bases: TGTGCCAGCAGCGGCACCGGGACAGGGGTCGGGCAGTACGTC.

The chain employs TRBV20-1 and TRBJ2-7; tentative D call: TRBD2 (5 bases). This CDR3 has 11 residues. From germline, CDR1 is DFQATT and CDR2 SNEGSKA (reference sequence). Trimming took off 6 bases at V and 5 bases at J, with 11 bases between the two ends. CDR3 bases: TGCAGTGCAACTAGTGGCCACGAGCAGTACGTC. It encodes CSATSGHEQYV.

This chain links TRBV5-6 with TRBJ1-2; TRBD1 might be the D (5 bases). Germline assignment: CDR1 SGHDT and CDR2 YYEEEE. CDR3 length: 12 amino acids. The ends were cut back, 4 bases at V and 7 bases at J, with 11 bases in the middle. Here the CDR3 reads CASSPLGVGYTF. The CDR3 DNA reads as TGTGCCAGCAGCCCCCTAGGGGTTGGCTACACCTTC.

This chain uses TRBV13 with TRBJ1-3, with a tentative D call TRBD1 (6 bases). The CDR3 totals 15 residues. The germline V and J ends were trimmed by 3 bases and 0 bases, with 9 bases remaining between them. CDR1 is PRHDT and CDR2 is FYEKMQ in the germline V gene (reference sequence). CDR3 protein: CASSFSGASGNTIYF. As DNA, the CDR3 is TGTGCCAGCAGCTTCTCAGGGGCCTCTGGAAACACCATATATTTT.

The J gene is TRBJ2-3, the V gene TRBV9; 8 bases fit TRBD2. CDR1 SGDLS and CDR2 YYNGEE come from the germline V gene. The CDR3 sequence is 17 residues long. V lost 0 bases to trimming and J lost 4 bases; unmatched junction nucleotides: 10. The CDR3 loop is CASSVAPGTSGADTQYF. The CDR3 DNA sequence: TGTGCCAGCAGCGTAGCCCCCGGGACTAGTGGGGCAGATACGCAGTATTTT.

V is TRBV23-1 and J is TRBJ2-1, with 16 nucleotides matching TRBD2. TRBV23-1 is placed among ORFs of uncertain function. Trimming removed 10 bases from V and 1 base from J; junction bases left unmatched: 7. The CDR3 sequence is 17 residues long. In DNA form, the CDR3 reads TGCGCCACCAGCGGGACTAGCGGGGGGGAATCCTACAATGAGCAGTTCTTC. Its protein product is CATSGTSGGESYNEQFF.

CDR3 loop: CASSPPLGTSGPGTQYF. CDR3 coding DNA: TGTGCCAGCAGCCCACCCCTGGGGACTAGCGGGCCGGGGACCCAGTACTTC. This chain links TRBV3-1 (or the pseudogene TRBV3-2) with TRBJ2-5; 12 bases agree with TRBD2. V gave up 4 bases and J gave up 7 bases; unmatched junction bases: 13. The germline CDR1 and CDR2 sequences are LGHDT and YNNKEL (reference sequence). The CDR3 runs 17 residues.

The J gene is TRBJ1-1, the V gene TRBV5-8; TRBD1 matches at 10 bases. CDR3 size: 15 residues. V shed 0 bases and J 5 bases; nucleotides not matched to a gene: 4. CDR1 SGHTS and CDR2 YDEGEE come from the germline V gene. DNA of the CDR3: TGTGCCAGCAGCTTGGAGGGACAGGGGATAACTGAAGCTTTCTTT. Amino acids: CASSLEGQGITEAFF.

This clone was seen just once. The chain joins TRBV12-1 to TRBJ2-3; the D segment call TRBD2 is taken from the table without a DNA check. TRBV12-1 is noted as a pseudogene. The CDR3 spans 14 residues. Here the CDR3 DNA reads TGTGCCAGCAGCTCCTCTAGCGGCACAGATACGCAGTATTTT. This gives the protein CASSSSSGTDTQYF.

The CDR3 sequence: CATSPRQGLSYEQYV. CDR3 nucleotides: TGTGCCACCAGCCCTCGACAGGGCCTATCCTACGAGCAGTACGTC. The chain couples TRBV15 to TRBJ2-7, with 7 nucleotides matching TRBD1. Germline values: CDR1 LNHNV, CDR2 YYDKDF (reference sequence). The junction had 8 bases not matched to a gene; V was cut back by 5 bases and J by 1 base. The CDR3 length is 15 residues.

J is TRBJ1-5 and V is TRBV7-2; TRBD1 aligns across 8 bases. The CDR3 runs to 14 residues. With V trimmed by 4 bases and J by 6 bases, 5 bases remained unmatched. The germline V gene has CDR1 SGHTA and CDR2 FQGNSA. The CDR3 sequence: CASSSGQEGQPQHF. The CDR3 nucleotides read TGTGCCAGCAGCTCGGGACAGGAGGGTCAGCCCCAGCATTTT.

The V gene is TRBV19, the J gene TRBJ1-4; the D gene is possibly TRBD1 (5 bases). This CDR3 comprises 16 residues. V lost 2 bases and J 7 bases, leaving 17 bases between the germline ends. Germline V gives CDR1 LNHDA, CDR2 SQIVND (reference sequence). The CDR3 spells CASSIRIAATGEKLFF. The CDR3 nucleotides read TGTGCCAGTAGTATAAGAATTGCAGCCACAGGTGAAAAACTGTTTTTT.

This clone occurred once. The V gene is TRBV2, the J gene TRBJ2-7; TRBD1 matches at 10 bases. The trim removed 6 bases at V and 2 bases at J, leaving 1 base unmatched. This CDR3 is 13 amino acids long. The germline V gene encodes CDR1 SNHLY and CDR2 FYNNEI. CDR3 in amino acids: CASRGTGAYEQYF. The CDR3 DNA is TGTGCCAGCAGGGGGACAGGGGCCTACGAGCAGTACTTC. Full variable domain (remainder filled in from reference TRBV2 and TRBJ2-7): EPEVTQTPSHQVTQMGQEVILRCVPISNHLYFYWYRQILGQKVEFLVSFYNNEISEKSEIFDDQFSVERPDGSNFTLKIRSTKLEDSAMYFCASRGTGAYEQYFGPGTRLTVT.